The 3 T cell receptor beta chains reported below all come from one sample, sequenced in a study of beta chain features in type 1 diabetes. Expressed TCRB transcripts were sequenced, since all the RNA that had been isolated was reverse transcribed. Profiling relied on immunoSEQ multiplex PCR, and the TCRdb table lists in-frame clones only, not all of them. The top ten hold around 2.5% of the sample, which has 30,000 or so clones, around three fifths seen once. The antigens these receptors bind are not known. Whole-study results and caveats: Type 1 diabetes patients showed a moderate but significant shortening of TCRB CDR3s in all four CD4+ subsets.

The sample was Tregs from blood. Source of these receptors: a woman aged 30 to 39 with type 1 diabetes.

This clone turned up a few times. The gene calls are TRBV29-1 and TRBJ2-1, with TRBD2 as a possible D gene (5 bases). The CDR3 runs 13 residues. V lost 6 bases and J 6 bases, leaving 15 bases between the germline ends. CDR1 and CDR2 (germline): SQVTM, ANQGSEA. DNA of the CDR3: TGCAGCGTACGGGATACTAAAGTCAATGAGCAGTTCTTC. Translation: CSVRDTKVNEQFF.

CDR3 region: CASWTSGSTGELFF. CDR3 DNA sequence: TGTGCCAGCTGGACTAGCGGGAGCACCGGGGAGCTGTTTTTT. The chain joins TRBV28 to TRBJ2-2; the match to TRBD2 covers 13 bases. The germline V gene encodes CDR1 MDHEN and CDR2 SYDVKM. The CDR3 has 14 amino acids. V shed 8 bases and J 4 bases; nucleotides not matched to a gene: 1.

The CDR3 coding sequence is TGCGCCAGCAGCTTACCCATATTAGCGGGTTACAATGAGCAGTTCTTC. Its protein product is CASSLPILAGYNEQFF. The chain carries TRBV5-1 and TRBJ2-1; 7 bases align to TRBD2. J lost 4 bases, V lost 2 bases, and 9 bases had no gene match. The CDR3 is made up of 16 amino acids. CDR1 is SGHRS, CDR2 YFSETQ, per germline.